The 18 T cell receptor beta chains below come from one sample, sequenced in a study of blood T cell repertoires in COVID-19. Produced via immunoSEQ multiplex PCR; TCRdb's table is partial and in-frame only. This table holds 130,000 or so clones, about 90% found once. The sequencing sample was made of peripheral blood. Receptors were obtained from a man aged 55 to 70 with active or convalescent COVID-19.

In this sample, this clone turned up a few times. This chain joins TRBV5-1 and TRBJ1-1; TRBD1 matches at 8 bases. The CDR3 is made up of 16 amino acids. Germline lookup yields CDR1 SGHRS and CDR2 YFSETQ. The junction had 5 bases not matched to a gene; V was cut back by 0 bases and J by 1 base. The DNA for the CDR3 is TGCGCCAGCAGCTTGGCAGGGGGCATGACGAACACTGAAGCTTTCTTT. This encodes CASSLAGGMTNTEAFF.

This rearrangement joins TRBV11-3 to TRBJ2-6; maybe TRBD2 (5 bases). The germline CDR1 and CDR2 sequences are SGHNT and YENEEA. This CDR3 region has 17 residues. Trimming removed 9 bases from V and 4 bases from J, with 22 bases in between. The CDR3 DNA is TGTGCCAGAGGTACAATAGCGAAACGACGGGGGGCCAACGTCCTGACTTTC. Translating gives CARGTIAKRRGANVLTF.

This clone was counted a single time. The rearrangement joins TRBV30 to TRBJ1-5, with D possibly TRBD1 on 5 matching bases. The length of the CDR3 is 13 residues. Between the trimmed V and J ends, which lost 1 base and 5 bases, there was a span of 9 bases. Germline V lookup: CDR1 GTSNPN, CDR2 SVGIG (reference sequence). In DNA form, the CDR3 reads TGTGCCTGGAGTGCTCAGGGTTATCAGCCCCAGCATTTT. Translated, it gives CAWSAQGYQPQHF.

The chain joins TRBV30 to TRBJ1-5, with D maybe TRBD1 (6 bases). Germline V gene data show CDR1 as GTSNPN and CDR2 as SVGIG (reference sequence). The CDR3 loop spans 13 amino acids. The ends were cut back, 0 bases at V and 5 bases at J, with 8 bases in the middle. CDR3 coding DNA: TGTGCCTGGAGTGTAAACAGGGATCAGCCCCAGCATTTT. Its protein product is CAWSVNRDQPQHF.

The CDR3 here is CASSQRTGYTGELFF. CDR3 DNA sequence: TGTGCCAGCAGTCAAAGGACAGGGTACACCGGGGAGCTGTTTTTT. The genes are TRBV6-5 and TRBJ2-2; 8 bases map to TRBD1. V lost 5 bases and J lost 3; bases outside the gene matches: 5. CDR1 and CDR2 (germline): MNHEY, SVGAGI. The CDR3 has 15 amino acids.

The chain links TRBV12-3 or TRBV12-4 to TRBJ1-1, with no clear D. Trimming shortened V by 2 bases and J by 1 base, and 5 bases separated the two germline ends. This CDR3 contains 13 residues. CDR3 nucleotide sequence: TGTGCCAGCAGTTTATCCCAGAACACTGAAGCTTTCTTT. The encoded protein is CASSLSQNTEAFF.

The gene calls are TRBV30 and TRBJ2-5; 12 bases match TRBD2. V was clipped by 3 bases and J by 6 bases; unmatched bases: 5. The CDR3 has 14 residues. Per germline, CDR1 GTSNPN and CDR2 SVGIG (reference sequence). CDR3 DNA: TGTGCCTGGAGGCTAGCGGGAGGGGGGAAGACCCAGTACTTC. The encoded protein is CAWRLAGGGKTQYF.

The chain carries TRBV19 and TRBJ1-1; the match to TRBD1 covers 8 bases. This CDR3 has 12 amino acids. V gave up 5 bases and J gave up 6 bases; unmatched junction bases: 2. Germline V gene sequence: CDR1 LNHDA, CDR2 SQIVND (reference sequence). The CDR3 here is CASSQQGAEAFF. CDR3 DNA sequence: TGTGCCAGTAGTCAACAGGGGGCTGAAGCTTTCTTT.

The rearrangement links TRBV2 to TRBJ1-2, with TRBD1 matching 9 bases. The CDR3 consists of 14 residues. V shed 6 bases and J 5 bases; nucleotides not matched to a gene: 7. Germline V gene lookup returns CDR1 SNHLY and CDR2 FYNNEI. This chain's CDR3 is CASRGGTGKYGYTF. Written as DNA, the CDR3 is TGTGCCAGCAGGGGGGGGACAGGGAAGTATGGCTACACCTTC. Drawing the rest from reference TRBV2 and TRBJ1-2, the complete variable domain is EPEVTQTPSHQVTQMGQEVILRCVPISNHLYFYWYRQILGQKVEFLVSFYNNEISEKSEIFDDQFSVERPDGSNFTLKIRSTKLEDSAMYFCASRGGTGKYGYTFGSGTRLTVV.

The chain is built from TRBV7-9 and TRBJ2-7; unclear D gene. The CDR3 sequence is 12 residues long. V was trimmed by 1 base and J by 3 bases, leaving 4 bases between them. Germline V lookup: CDR1 SEHNR, CDR2 FQNEAQ (reference sequence). The CDR3: CASSLDFYEQYF. The CDR3 region has the DNA TGTGCCAGCAGCTTAGACTTCTACGAGCAGTACTTC.

The J gene is TRBJ2-5, the V gene TRBV3-1 (or the pseudogene TRBV3-2), with no clear D. Germline V lookup: CDR1 LGHDT, CDR2 YNNKEL (reference sequence). The CDR3 is 15 amino acids. Trimming cost V 3 bases and J 2 bases, with 13 bases left between them. The CDR3 region has the DNA TGTGCCAGCAGCCATTGGTCAAAAGCTCAAGAGACCCAGTACTTC. Protein sequence: CASSHWSKAQETQYF.

The V call is TRBV13, the J call TRBJ2-5; TRBD2 matches at 13 bases. V shed 5 bases and J 1 base; nucleotides not matched to a gene: 7. Looked up from germline, CDR1 is PRHDT and CDR2 is FYEKMQ (reference sequence). The CDR3 length is 17 residues. The CDR3 loop is CASSTRLAGGLQETQYF. CDR3 nucleotide sequence: TGTGCCAGCAGCACCAGACTAGCGGGAGGCCTCCAAGAGACCCAGTACTTC.

The chain's CDR3 is CASSQEPTAKNIQYF. CDR3 coding DNA: TGCGCCAGCAGCCAAGAACCTACAGCCAAAAACATTCAGTACTTC. V gene TRBV4-3 combines with J gene TRBJ2-4; D gene uncertain. The CDR3 consists of 15 residues. V shed 0 bases and J shed 0 bases, with 6 bases lying between them. From germline, CDR1 is LGHNA and CDR2 YSLEER.

The rearrangement uses TRBV9 and TRBJ2-7; 11 bases agree with TRBD1. The CDR3 has 14 amino acids. V was clipped by 0 bases and J by 5 bases; unmatched bases: 1. In germline, CDR1 is SGDLS, CDR2 YYNGEE. As DNA, the CDR3 is TGTGCCAGCAGCGTAGGGACAGGGGGCCACGAGCAGTACTTC. It translates to CASSVGTGGHEQYF.

The V and J genes are TRBV7-2 and TRBJ2-7; 8 bases fit TRBD2. The V segment lost 0 bases and the J segment 1 base; nucleotides outside the gene matches: 5. There are 16 residues in the CDR3. Germline assignment: CDR1 SGHTA and CDR2 FQGNSA. Here the CDR3 DNA reads TGTGCCAGCAGCTTAGCCGGGGGGGAGGAGTCCTACGAGCAGTACTTC. As protein: CASSLAGGEESYEQYF.

The J gene is TRBJ1-1, the V gene TRBV7-8; the D gene is possibly TRBD1 (5 bases). With 7 bases removed from V and 3 bases from J, the gap between germline ends came to 12 bases. Per germline, CDR1 SGHVS and CDR2 FQNEAQ. The CDR3 has 13 amino acids. The CDR3 bases are TGTGCCAGCATTAGGGGTGAGGACACTGAAGCTTTCTTT. Translation gives CASIRGEDTEAFF.

The chain combines TRBV7-3 with TRBJ1-4, with TRBD1 matching 8 bases. The CDR3 runs to 13 residues. V lost 5 bases to trimming and J lost 8 bases; unmatched junction nucleotides: 4. Per the germline V gene, CDR1 is SGHTA and CDR2 is FQGTGA. The CDR3 region is CASSQGAREKLFF. Written as DNA, the CDR3 is TGTGCCAGCAGCCAGGGGGCGAGGGAAAAACTGTTTTTT.

The chain combines TRBV5-3 with TRBJ2-5; 7 bases are a match to TRBD1. TRBV5-3 is recorded as an ORF, its role being uncertain. The ends lost 0 bases at V and 5 bases at J; junction bases unmatched: 4. This CDR3 is 14 amino acids long. The CDR3 is CARSLEQGWETQYF. The CDR3 DNA is TGTGCCAGAAGCTTGGAACAGGGGTGGGAGACCCAGTACTTC.